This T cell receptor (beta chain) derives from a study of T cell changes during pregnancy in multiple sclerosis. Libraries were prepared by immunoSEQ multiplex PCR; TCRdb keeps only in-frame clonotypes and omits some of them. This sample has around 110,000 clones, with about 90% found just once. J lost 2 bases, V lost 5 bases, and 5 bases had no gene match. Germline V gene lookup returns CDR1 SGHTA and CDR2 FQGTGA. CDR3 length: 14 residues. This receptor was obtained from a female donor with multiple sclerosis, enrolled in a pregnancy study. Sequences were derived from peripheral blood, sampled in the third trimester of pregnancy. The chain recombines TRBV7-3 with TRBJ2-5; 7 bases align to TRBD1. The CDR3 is CASSRDSEQETQYF. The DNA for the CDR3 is TGTGCCAGCAGCCGGGACAGCGAACAAGAGACCCAGTACTTC. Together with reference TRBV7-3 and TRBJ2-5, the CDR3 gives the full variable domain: GAGVSQTPSNKVTEKGKYVELRCDPISGHTALYWYRQSLGQGPEFLIYFQGTGAADDSGLPNDRFFAVRPEGSVSTLKIQRTERGDSAVYLCASSRDSEQETQYFGPGTRLLVL.